This T cell receptor beta chain appears in the sequencing data of a study of blood T cell repertoires in COVID-19. As for the study in general: From T cells, B-cell-depleted T cells, or PBMCs came the material, which was cDNA or gDNA.

V trimming: 6 bases; J trimming: 9 bases; junction bases outside the gene matches: 11. This CDR3 region has 15 residues. Germline V gives CDR1 MNHNY, CDR2 SVGAGI (reference sequence). The repertoire was sequenced with immunoSEQ multiplex PCR; TCRdb's copy has only in-frame clones and lacks some. This sample has about 140,000 clones, with 65% to 90% found just once. The chain combines TRBV6-6 with TRBJ2-1; 10 positions agree with TRBD2. The origin of this receptor is a man aged 50 to 59 with acute or convalescent COVID-19. Sequencing input: peripheral blood. CDR3 nucleotide sequence: TGTGCCAGCAGATATAGCGGGGGGAGTCGCGGTGAGCAGTTCTTC. Residues: CASRYSGGSRGEQFF.